This TCR beta chain was captured in a study of response to subunit inactivated influenza vaccine. The study, taken as a whole, reports: That few new T cells are recruited by each seasonal influenza vaccination was the authors' suggestion.

Trimming removed 5 bases from V and 5 bases from J, with 18 bases in between. The length of the CDR3 is 15 residues. From germline, CDR1 is SGHTA and CDR2 FQGNSA. On this clonotype itself: Its antigen is not known.

TCRdb re-derived calls from the RT-PCR reads in MiXCR, one entry per CDR3 protein. Of roughly 700,000 distinct CDR3 sequences listed, approximately 15% are singletons. This specimen consisted of PBMCs from blood, obtained less than 13 days after vaccination. This TCR was recovered from a man in his forties or fifties who received an inactivated influenza vaccine. The chain joins TRBV7-2 to TRBJ2-5; D may be TRBD2 (6 bases). The CDR3, as DNA: TGTGCCAGCAGCCTCCATGGAGGGGAGCTCGAGACCCAGTACTTC. It encodes CASSLHGGELETQYF.